This TCR beta chain was retrieved from a study of cytomegalovirus exposure and HLA in healthy donors. Study outcomes and limitations: The study found most TCR sequences rare, yet found some public TCRs in many donors. When the data were analyzed later, several of the most significant clusters appeared to be linked to common viral pathogens. Productive status was seen about 87% or about 30% of the time for most TCR beta V segments in an earlier analysis. The authors enumerated over 150 TCR beta chains as linked to cytomegalovirus.

Comments on this clone: What it recognizes is unknown.

PCR used 60 Vbeta primers and 13 Jbeta primers. Sequencing was performed with immunoSEQ multiplex PCR; in TCRdb, only in-frame clones are kept and a portion is missing. Altogether about 160,000 clones are present, around four fifths being singletons, with the ten largest covering approximately 1.2%. CDR1 and CDR2 from the germline V gene are LNHDA and SQIVND (reference sequence). Trimming took off 5 bases at V and 8 bases at J, with 18 bases between the two ends. The CDR3 length is 14 residues. This chain joins TRBV19 and TRBJ1-1; the D is unclear. This receptor was taken from a young man in good health and CMV-seronegative. The material sequenced was PBMCs. The CDR3 DNA is TGTGCCAGTAGTCTCTCCCGGGGAGGACTCGAAGCTTTCTTT. Translated, it gives CASSLSRGGLEAFF. Filled out from reference TRBV19 and TRBJ1-1, the complete variable domain reads DGGITQSPKYLFRKEGQNVTLSCEQNLNHDAMYWYRQDPGQGLRLIYYSQIVNDFQKGDIAEGYSVSREKKESFPLTVTSAQKNPTAFYLCASSLSRGGLEAFFGQGTRLTVV.